The source of this TCR beta chain is a study of post-analysis software for immune sequencing data (dated by TCRdb to about 2015). Study-level background: Relapsing-remitting, secondary progressive and progressive-relapsing multiple sclerosis were recorded as disease courses, and subtype annotation was lacking for some patients. The patient repertoires were compared against roughly 12 previously published healthy control repertoires obtained from donors aged about 6 to 26 years. A subset of samples was prepared in parallel using single-end sample barcoding, then pooled and co-amplified after Illumina adapter ligation. The investigation overall reported the following: Significantly lower normalized Chao1 diversity was found in multiple sclerosis patients than in controls, suggesting substantial peripheral T-cell clonal expansion. Patients showed significantly higher frequencies than controls for five TRBV segments, among them TRBV5-6, TRBV5-1 and TRBV20-1. Direct clustering with F measure showed strong co-clustering of samples prepared in the same batch, prompting a batch-effect correction. The multiple sclerosis patient group was slightly younger than the control group.

Concerning this clonotype itself: Its antigen is unknown. No much larger clonotype is one base removed from it; base qualities were not supplied.

Libraries were prepared through PCR. The sequencing machine was an Illumina HiSeq 2500. To reduce PCR and sequencing biases, unique molecular identifiers were incorporated into the TCR beta cDNA libraries. Around 500,000 cDNA molecules were obtained for every 1 to 10 million input T cells, so each molecule roughly corresponded to one T cell. The patient libraries were prepared and sequenced using the same protocol as the earlier healthy control dataset. Within a given batch, samples were prepared together, multiplexed and sequenced on the same HiSeq lane. From the authors' description of their analysis: Raw barcoded reads were processed with MIGEC, discarding single-read molecular identifier groups before consensus assembly and CDR3 extraction. VDJtools was used for post-analysis of the clonotype tables, with diversity normalized by down-sampling every dataset to the smallest sample size. Repertoire overlap clustering matched CDR3 amino acid but not nucleotide sequences to correct batch-related cross-sample contamination. TCRdb redid the processing of the public reads, applying fastp at Q25 and MiXCR, and retained in-frame beta chains. Each CDR3 protein appears once, grouped with its most common genes and DNA. In this record, the V and J calls reflect TCRdb's handling and not the investigators' own analysis. The sample profile shows 750,000 to 950,000 distinct CDR3 sequences; approximately 57% of them were found once. The ten largest clones capture 4.6% of the sample.

To demonstrate the VDJtools post-analysis software, TCR beta repertoires were profiled from the peripheral blood of about 14 young patients with multiple sclerosis. The multiple sclerosis patients were children and adolescents ranging in age from roughly 6 to 15 years. Relative to germline, V is missing 8 bases and J is missing 3 bases, with 18 bases of the junction outside any gene match. Taken from the germline V gene, the CDR1 and CDR2 loops are MRHNA and SNTAGT. The CDR3 measures 17 amino acids from cysteine to phenylalanine. Solely the CDR3 DNA is kept, with 51 bases framed from the first base.

In this chain, TRBV6-4 is recombined with TRBJ2-7, with TRBD2 identical over 8 junction bases. The sequence came from a girl aged 10 to 17 with multiple sclerosis. The sample taken for sequencing was blood. The sequenced DNA: TGTGCCAGCCTAATGGGGAGCGGGAGAGGTAGAGGCTACGAGCAGTACTTC. Its amino acids are CASLMGSGRGRGYEQYF.